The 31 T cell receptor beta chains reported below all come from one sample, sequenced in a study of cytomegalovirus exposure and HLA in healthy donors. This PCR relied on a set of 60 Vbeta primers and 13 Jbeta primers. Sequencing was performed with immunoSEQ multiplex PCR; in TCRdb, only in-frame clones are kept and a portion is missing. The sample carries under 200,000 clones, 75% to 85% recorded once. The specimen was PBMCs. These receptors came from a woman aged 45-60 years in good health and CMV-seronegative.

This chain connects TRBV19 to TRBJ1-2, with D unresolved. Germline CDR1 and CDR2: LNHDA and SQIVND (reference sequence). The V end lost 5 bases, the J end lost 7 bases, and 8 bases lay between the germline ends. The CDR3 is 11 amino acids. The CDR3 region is CASSWSSGYTF. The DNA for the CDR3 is TGTGCCAGTAGTTGGTCCAGTGGCTACACCTTC.

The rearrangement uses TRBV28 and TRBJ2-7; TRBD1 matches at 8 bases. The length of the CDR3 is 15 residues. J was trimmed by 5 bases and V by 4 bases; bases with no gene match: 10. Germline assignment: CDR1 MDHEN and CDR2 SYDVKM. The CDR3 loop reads CASSSRWTGQHEQYF. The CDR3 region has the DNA TGTGCCAGCAGTTCTCGCTGGACAGGGCAACACGAGCAGTACTTC.

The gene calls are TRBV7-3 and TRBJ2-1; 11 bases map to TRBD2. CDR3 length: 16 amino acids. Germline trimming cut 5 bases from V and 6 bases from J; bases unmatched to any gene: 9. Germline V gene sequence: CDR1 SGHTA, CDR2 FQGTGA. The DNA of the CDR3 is TGTGCCAGCAGCAACCCTACTAGCGGGGGACTCAATGAGCAGTTCTTC. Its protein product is CASSNPTSGGLNEQFF. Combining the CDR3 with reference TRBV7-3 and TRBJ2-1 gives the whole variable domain GAGVSQTPSNKVTEKGKYVELRCDPISGHTALYWYRQSLGQGPEFLIYFQGTGAADDSGLPNDRFFAVRPEGSVSTLKIQRTERGDSAVYLCASSNPTSGGLNEQFFGPGTRLTVL.

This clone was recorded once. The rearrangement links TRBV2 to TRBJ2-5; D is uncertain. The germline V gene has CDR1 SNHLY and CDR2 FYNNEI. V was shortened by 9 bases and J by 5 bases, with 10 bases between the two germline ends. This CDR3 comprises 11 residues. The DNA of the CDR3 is TGTGCCAGTGGGCTTGGGGAGACCCAGTACTTC. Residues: CASGLGETQYF.

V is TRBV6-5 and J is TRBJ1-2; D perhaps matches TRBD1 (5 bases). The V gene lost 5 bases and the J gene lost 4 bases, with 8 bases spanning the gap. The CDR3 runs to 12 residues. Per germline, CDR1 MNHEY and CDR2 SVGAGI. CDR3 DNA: TGTGCCAGCAGTGCCGGGGGCTATGGCTACACCTTC. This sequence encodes CASSAGGYGYTF.

CDR3 coding DNA: TGTGCCAGCAGCTTGAGTCGAGACAGGGTTTACAATGAGCAGTTCTTC. This encodes CASSLSRDRVYNEQFF. The chain employs TRBV5-6 and TRBJ2-1, with TRBD1 matching over 7 bases. Trimming at V came to 1 base and at J to 4 bases, leaving 8 bases not matched to a gene. The germline gives CDR1 SGHDT, CDR2 YYEEEE. This CDR3 region has 16 residues.

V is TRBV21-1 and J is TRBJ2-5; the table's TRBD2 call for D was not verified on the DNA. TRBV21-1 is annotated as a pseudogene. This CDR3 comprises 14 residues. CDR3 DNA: TGTGCCAGCAGCACCGCCAAGCTAGCAGAGACCCAGTACTTC. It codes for CASSTAKLAETQYF.

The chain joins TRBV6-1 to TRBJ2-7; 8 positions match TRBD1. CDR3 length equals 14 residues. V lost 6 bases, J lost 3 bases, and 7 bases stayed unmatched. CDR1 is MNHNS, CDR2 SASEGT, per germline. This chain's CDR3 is CASSLDRGLYEQYF. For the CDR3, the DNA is TGTGCCAGCAGCCTCGACAGGGGCCTCTACGAGCAGTACTTC.

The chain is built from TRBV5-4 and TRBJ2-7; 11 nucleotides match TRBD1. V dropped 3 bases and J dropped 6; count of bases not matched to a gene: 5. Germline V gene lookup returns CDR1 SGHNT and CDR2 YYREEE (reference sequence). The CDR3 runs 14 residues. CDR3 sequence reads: CASSSGQGVREQYF. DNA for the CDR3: TGTGCCAGCAGCTCGGGACAGGGGGTTCGCGAGCAGTACTTC.

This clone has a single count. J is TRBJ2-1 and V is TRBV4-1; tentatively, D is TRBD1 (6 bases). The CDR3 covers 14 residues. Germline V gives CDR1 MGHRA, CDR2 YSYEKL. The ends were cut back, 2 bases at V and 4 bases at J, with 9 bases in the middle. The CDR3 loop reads CASSQPDRYNEQFF. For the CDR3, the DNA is TGCGCCAGCAGCCAACCCGACAGGTACAATGAGCAGTTCTTC.

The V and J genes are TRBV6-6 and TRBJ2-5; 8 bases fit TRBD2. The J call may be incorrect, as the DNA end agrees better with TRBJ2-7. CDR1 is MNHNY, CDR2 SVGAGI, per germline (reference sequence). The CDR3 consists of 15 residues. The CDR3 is CASSMSGGPSYEQYF. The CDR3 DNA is TGTGCCAGCAGCATGAGCGGGGGCCCGTCCTACGAGCAGTACTTC.

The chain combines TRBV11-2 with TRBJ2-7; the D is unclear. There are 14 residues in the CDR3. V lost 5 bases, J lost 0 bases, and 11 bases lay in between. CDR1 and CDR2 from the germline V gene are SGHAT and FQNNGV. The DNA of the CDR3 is TGTGCCAGCAGCCCCGGGTTTTCCTCCTACGAGCAGTACTTC. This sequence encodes CASSPGFSSYEQYF.

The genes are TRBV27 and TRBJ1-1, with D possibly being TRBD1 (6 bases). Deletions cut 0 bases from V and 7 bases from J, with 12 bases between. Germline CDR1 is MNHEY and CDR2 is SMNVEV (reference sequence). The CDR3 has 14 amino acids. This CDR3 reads CASSLSRGALEAFF. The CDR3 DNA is TGTGCCAGCAGTTTATCCCGGGGGGCGCTTGAAGCTTTCTTT.

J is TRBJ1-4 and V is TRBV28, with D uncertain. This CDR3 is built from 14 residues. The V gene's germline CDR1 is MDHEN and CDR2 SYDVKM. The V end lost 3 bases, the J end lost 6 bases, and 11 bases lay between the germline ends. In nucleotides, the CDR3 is TGTGCCAGCAGTTTCCCCGGGTCCGATGAAAAACTGTTTTTT. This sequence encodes CASSFPGSDEKLFF.

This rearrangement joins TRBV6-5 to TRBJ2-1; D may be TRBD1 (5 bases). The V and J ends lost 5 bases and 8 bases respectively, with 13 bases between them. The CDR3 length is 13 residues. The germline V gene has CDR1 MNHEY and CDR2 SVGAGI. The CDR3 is CASSRQGIDEQFF. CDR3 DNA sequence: TGTGCCAGCAGTAGGCAGGGTATCGATGAGCAGTTCTTC.

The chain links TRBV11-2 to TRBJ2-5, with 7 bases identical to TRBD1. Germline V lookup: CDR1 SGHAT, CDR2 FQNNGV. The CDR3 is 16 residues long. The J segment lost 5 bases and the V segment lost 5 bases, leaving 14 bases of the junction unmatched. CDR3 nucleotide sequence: TGTGCCAGCAGCGCTAACAGGGGAAGGGTTGGGGAGACCCAGTACTTC. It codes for CASSANRGRVGETQYF.

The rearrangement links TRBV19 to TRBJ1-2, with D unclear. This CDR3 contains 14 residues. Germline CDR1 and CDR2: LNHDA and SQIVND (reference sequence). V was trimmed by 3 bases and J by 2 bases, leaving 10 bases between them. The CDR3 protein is CASSMQQINYGYTF. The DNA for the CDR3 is TGTGCCAGTAGTATGCAACAGATAAACTATGGCTACACCTTC.

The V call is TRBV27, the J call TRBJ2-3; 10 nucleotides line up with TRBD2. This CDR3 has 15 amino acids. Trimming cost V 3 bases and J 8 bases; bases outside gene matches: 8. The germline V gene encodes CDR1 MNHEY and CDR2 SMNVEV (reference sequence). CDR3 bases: TGTGCCAGCAGTTTCCTAGCGGGAGATCCGGGTACGCAGTATTTT. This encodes CASSFLAGDPGTQYF.

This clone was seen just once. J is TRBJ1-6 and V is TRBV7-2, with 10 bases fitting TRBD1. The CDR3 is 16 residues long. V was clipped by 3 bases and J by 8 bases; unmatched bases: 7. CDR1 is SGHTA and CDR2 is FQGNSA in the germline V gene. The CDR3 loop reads CASSFTTGTGDSPLHF. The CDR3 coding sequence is TGTGCCAGCAGCTTTACAACTGGGACAGGGGATTCACCCCTCCACTTT.

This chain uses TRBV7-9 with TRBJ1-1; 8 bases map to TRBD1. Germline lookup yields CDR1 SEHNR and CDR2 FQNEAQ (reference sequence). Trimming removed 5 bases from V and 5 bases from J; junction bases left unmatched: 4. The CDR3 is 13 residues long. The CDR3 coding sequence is TGTGCCAGCAGCGTTGACAGGGGAACTGAAGCTTTCTTT. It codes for CASSVDRGTEAFF.

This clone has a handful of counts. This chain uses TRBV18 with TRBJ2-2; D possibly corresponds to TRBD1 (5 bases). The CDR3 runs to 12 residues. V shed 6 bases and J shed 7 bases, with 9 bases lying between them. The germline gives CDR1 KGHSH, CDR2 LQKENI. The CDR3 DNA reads TGTGCCAGCTCGCAGGGATTCGGGGAGCTGTTTTTT. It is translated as CASSQGFGELFF.

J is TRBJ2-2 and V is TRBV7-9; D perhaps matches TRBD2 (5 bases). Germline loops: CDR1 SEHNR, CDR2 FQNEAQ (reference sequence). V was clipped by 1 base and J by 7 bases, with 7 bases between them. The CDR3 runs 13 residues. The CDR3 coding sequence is TGTGCCAGCAGCTTAGGAGGGTACGGGGAGCTGTTTTTT. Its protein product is CASSLGGYGELFF.

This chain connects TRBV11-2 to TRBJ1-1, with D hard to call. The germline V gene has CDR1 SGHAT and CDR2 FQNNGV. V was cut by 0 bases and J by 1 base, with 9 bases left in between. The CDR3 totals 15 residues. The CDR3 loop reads CASSLESAGNTEAFF. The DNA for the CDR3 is TGTGCCAGCAGCTTAGAAAGTGCAGGGAACACTGAAGCTTTCTTT.

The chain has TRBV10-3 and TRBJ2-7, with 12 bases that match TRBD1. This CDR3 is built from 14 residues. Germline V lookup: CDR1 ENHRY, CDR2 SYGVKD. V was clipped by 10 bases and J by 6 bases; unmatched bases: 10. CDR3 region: CATAGTGGGLEQYF. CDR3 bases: TGTGCCACCGCCGGGACAGGGGGCGGTCTCGAGCAGTACTTC.

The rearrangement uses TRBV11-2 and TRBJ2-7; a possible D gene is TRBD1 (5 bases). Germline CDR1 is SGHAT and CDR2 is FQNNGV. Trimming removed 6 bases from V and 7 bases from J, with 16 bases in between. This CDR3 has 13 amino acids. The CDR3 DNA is TGTGCCAGCAGGTCGCAGGGTATTTGGGAGCAGTACTTC. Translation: CASRSQGIWEQYF.

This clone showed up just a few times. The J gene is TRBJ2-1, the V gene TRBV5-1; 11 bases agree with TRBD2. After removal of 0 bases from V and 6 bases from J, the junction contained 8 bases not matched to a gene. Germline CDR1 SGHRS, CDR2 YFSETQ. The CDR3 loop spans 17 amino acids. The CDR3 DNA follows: TGCGCCAGCAGCTTGGCCTCGGTAGCGGGGGGGCTCAATGAGCAGTTCTTC. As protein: CASSLASVAGGLNEQFF.

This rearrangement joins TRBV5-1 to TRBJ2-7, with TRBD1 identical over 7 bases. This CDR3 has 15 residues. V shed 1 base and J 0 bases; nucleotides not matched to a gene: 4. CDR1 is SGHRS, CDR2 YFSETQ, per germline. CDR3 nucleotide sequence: TGCGCCAGCAGCTTGACAGGGGCCGGCTCCTACGAGCAGTACTTC. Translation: CASSLTGAGSYEQYF.

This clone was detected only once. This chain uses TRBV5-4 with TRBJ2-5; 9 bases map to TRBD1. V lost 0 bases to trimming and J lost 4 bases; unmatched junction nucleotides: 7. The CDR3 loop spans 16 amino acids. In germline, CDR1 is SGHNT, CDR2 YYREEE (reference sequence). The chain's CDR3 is CASSLAGGQGRETQYF. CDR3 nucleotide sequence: TGTGCCAGCAGCTTGGCCGGGGGACAGGGTCGAGAGACCCAGTACTTC.

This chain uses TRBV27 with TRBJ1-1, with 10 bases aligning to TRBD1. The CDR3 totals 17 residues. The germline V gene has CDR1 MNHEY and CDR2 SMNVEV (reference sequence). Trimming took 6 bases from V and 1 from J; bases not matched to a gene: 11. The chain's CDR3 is CASRIAGTGVWNTEAFF. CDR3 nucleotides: TGTGCCAGCAGAATCGCCGGGACAGGGGTATGGAACACTGAAGCTTTCTTT.

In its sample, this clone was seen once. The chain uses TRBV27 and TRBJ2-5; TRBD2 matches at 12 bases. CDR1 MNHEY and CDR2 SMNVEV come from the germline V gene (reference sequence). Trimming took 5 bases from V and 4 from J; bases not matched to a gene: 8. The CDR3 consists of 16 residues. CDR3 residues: CASSPRTSGMGETQYF. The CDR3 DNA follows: TGTGCCAGCAGTCCGCGGACTAGCGGGATGGGAGAGACCCAGTACTTC.

The CDR3 region has the DNA TGTGCCAGCAGTTTGGGGACAGGCCCTGGAAACACCATATATTTT. Translating gives CASSLGTGPGNTIYF. The chain links TRBV28 to TRBJ1-3; 8 bases agree with TRBD1. CDR1 is MDHEN and CDR2 is SYDVKM in the germline V gene. CDR3 length equals 15 residues. J lost 2 bases, V lost 3 bases, and 3 bases had no gene match.